These 32 T cell receptor beta chains came from one sample sequenced in a study of PD-1 blockade in classical Hodgkin lymphoma. TCRdb keeps only in-frame clones here, not all; method: immunoSEQ multiplex PCR. The repertoire has about 14,000 clones, around four fifths of them found once; the top ten carry 25%. Brentuximab vedotin exposure varied among the patients, all of whom had relapsed after autologous stem cell transplantation. The source was peripheral blood mononuclear cells (PBMCs), collected before the second cycle of nivolumab. All receptors derive from a human donor with classical Hodgkin lymphoma.

This clone was seen only once. The chain combines TRBV2 with TRBJ2-2; weak D call: TRBD1 (6 bases). CDR1 is SNHLY, CDR2 FYNNEI, per germline. The V and J ends lost 4 bases and 4 bases respectively, with 13 bases between them. The CDR3 has 15 residues. CDR3 bases: TGTGCCAGCAGTGGACAGGCAATTGTCACCGGGGAGCTGTTTTTT. This translates into CASSGQAIVTGELFF.

This chain connects TRBV5-8 to TRBJ1-5; D gene unclear. Trimming removed 2 bases at V and 5 bases at J, with 5 bases between. The CDR3 consists of 12 residues. Looked up from germline, CDR1 is SGHTS and CDR2 is YDEGEE. The CDR3 region is CASSFMHQPQHF. The CDR3 DNA is TGTGCCAGCAGCTTCATGCATCAGCCCCAGCATTTT.

The V call is TRBV27, the J call TRBJ1-2; 7 nucleotides match TRBD1. The CDR3 is 11 residues long. Per germline, CDR1 MNHEY and CDR2 SMNVEV (reference sequence). V was pared by 9 bases and J by 7 bases, with 5 bases of the junction left unmatched. CDR3 residues: CASRGGAGYTF. The CDR3 DNA is TGTGCCAGTCGAGGGGGCGCTGGCTACACCTTC.

This clone ranks as medium-sized (0.01 to 0.1%). The chain combines TRBV7-6 with TRBJ1-4; D unresolved. CDR1 is SGHVS, CDR2 FNYEAQ, per germline. CDR3 size: 14 residues. V lost 1 base to trimming and J lost 8 bases, with 11 bases between them. CDR3 DNA: TGTGCCAGCAGCTTAGGGACCGAGGCAGAAAAACTGTTTTTT. Translating it yields CASSLGTEAEKLFF.

The chain uses TRBV7-6 and TRBJ2-7, with D maybe TRBD1 (6 bases). The CDR3 is made up of 14 amino acids. CDR1 is SGHVS, CDR2 FNYEAQ, per germline. The V end lost 2 bases, the J end lost 2 bases, and 10 bases lay between the germline ends. The CDR3 region has the DNA TGTGCCAGCAGCTTAAGGACAGACACCTACGAGCAGTACTTC. Translated, it gives CASSLRTDTYEQYF.

The chain joins TRBV10-3 to TRBJ1-2; the match to TRBD1 covers 8 bases. Germline trimming cut 8 bases from V and 5 bases from J; bases unmatched to any gene: 4. The germline V gene has CDR1 ENHRY and CDR2 SYGVKD. The CDR3 is 12 residues long. Here the CDR3 DNA reads TGTGCCATCTTAAGACAGGGGTATGGCTACACCTTC. Amino acids: CAILRQGYGYTF.

The rearrangement links TRBV19 to TRBJ1-6, with 7 bases lining up with TRBD1. Germline V gene lookup returns CDR1 LNHDA and CDR2 SQIVND (reference sequence). With 5 bases clipped from V and 10 bases from J, the junction kept 11 bases outside the gene matches. This CDR3 has 15 residues. In DNA, the CDR3 is TGTGCCAGTAGTGCCCGACAGGGACGTGGATCACCCCTCCACTTT. It codes for CASSARQGRGSPLHF.

With respect to this clone: Compared with germline, one end of the junction differs, possibly owing to a read error. The chain recombines TRBV7-7 with TRBJ2-1, with D tentatively TRBD1 (7 bases). The germline V gene encodes CDR1 SSHAT and CDR2 FNYEAQ (reference sequence). CDR3 length: 13 amino acids. CDR3 DNA: TGTGCTAGCAGCTTAGCGGAGACAGGGATGCAGTTCTTC. Its translation: CASSLAETGMQFF. Drawing the rest from reference TRBV7-7 and TRBJ2-1, the complete variable domain is GAGVSQSPRYKVTKRGQDVTLRCDPISSHATLYWYQQALGQGPEFLTYFNYEAQPDKSGLPSDRFSAERPEGSISTLTIQRTEQRDSAMYRCASSLAETGMQFFGPGTRLTVL.

The chain combines TRBV7-9 with TRBJ2-1, with 9 bases that match TRBD2. The trim removed 0 bases at V and 5 bases at J, leaving 5 bases unmatched. There are 16 residues in the CDR3. Germline lookup yields CDR1 SEHNR and CDR2 FQNEAQ (reference sequence). CDR3 coding DNA: TGTGCCAGCAGCTTAGCGCGGGGGGGTTACCACAATGAGCAGTTCTTC. Its translation: CASSLARGGYHNEQFF.

The chain employs TRBV10-2 and TRBJ1-2; 11 nucleotides agree with TRBD1. This CDR3 is 15 amino acids long. Germline V gene lookup returns CDR1 WSHSY and CDR2 SAAADI. V gave up 6 bases and J gave up 5 bases; unmatched junction bases: 8. The CDR3 nucleotides read TGCGCCAGCAGCCTACGGACAGGGGGCTATTATGGCTACACCTTC. Protein: CASSLRTGGYYGYTF.

This clone was seen once. The chain couples TRBV27 to TRBJ2-2; D is perhaps TRBD1 or TRBD2 (5 bases each). V lost 8 bases and J lost 4, with 14 bases in between. Per the germline V gene, CDR1 is MNHEY and CDR2 is SMNVEV (reference sequence). The CDR3 sequence is 14 residues long. The CDR3 loop is CASLGTEGTGELFF. The CDR3 nucleotides read TGTGCCAGCCTCGGGACCGAAGGCACCGGGGAGCTGTTTTTT.

This chain links TRBV5-1 with TRBJ1-3; possible D gene TRBD1, 5 bases. Trimming removed 0 bases from V and 3 bases from J, with 7 bases in between. CDR3 length: 14 residues. Germline-derived CDR1 and CDR2 are SGHRS and YFSETQ. CDR3 in DNA: TGCGCCAGCAGCTTGGGGGGGAATGGAAACACCATATATTTT. The encoded protein is CASSLGGNGNTIYF.

V usage is TRBV7-9 and J usage is TRBJ2-7, with 10 bases lining up with TRBD1. The CDR3 is 15 amino acids. V gave up 5 bases and J gave up 3 bases; unmatched junction bases: 7. CDR1 and CDR2 (germline): SEHNR, FQNEAQ (reference sequence). DNA of the CDR3: TGTGCCAGCAGCACAGCCGGGACAGGGGACTACGAGCAGTACTTC. Translation: CASSTAGTGDYEQYF.

The genes are TRBV18 and TRBJ1-5; perhaps TRBD1 as D (6 bases). Between the trimmed V and J ends, which lost 6 bases and 4 bases, there was a span of 16 bases. Germline CDR1 KGHSH, CDR2 LQKENI. CDR3 length: 15 amino acids. The CDR3 DNA reads as TGTGCCAGCTCCCCCTATGGGGGGCAGAATCAGCCCCAGCATTTT. Its translation: CASSPYGGQNQPQHF.

The J gene is TRBJ2-6, the V gene TRBV28, with 7 bases lining up with TRBD1. The ends lost 4 bases at V and 2 bases at J; junction bases unmatched: 8. This CDR3 has 17 residues. The V gene's germline CDR1 is MDHEN and CDR2 SYDVKM. The CDR3 DNA reads as TGTGCCAGCAGTTCCTCGACAGGGTCCGCTGGGGCCAACGTCCTGACTTTC. Its translation is CASSSSTGSAGANVLTF. Filled out from reference TRBV28 and TRBJ2-6, the complete variable domain reads DVKVTQSSRYLVKRTGEKVFLECVQDMDHENMFWYRQDPGLGLRLIYFSYDVKMKEKGDIPEGYSVSREKKERFSLILESASTNQTSMYLCASSSSTGSAGANVLTFGAGSRLTVL.

This sequence joins TRBV4-1 and TRBJ2-1, with D perhaps TRBD1 (5 bases). This CDR3 contains 15 residues. Per the germline V gene, CDR1 is MGHRA and CDR2 is YSYEKL. V shed 0 bases and J shed 9 bases, with 15 bases lying between them. This chain's CDR3 is CASSQDFRAQGEQFF. DNA for the CDR3: TGCGCCAGCAGCCAAGATTTTCGTGCCCAGGGTGAGCAGTTCTTC.

The gene calls are TRBV2 and TRBJ1-6; the match to TRBD1 covers 9 bases. The germline gives CDR1 SNHLY, CDR2 FYNNEI. The CDR3 length is 13 residues. V was pared by 3 bases and J by 12 bases, with 3 bases of the junction left unmatched. CDR3 in DNA: TGTGCCAGCAGTGAGACAGGGGGTCTACCCCTCCACTTT. Protein product: CASSETGGLPLHF.

V usage is TRBV4-3 and J usage is TRBJ2-5; maybe TRBD2 (7 bases). CDR3 size: 14 residues. Trimming took off 5 bases at V and 5 bases at J, with 15 bases between the two ends. Germline V gene sequence: CDR1 LGHNA, CDR2 YSLEER. The DNA of the CDR3 is TGCGCCAGCAGCGAAGGGGGGGGCGCGGAGACCCAGTACTTC. Translation gives CASSEGGGAETQYF.

The V and J genes are TRBV5-6 and TRBJ2-7, with a possible D match to TRBD1 (5 bases). V lost 4 bases, J lost 2 bases, and 13 bases lay in between. Germline CDR1 reads SGHDT; CDR2 reads YYEEEE. The CDR3 loop spans 14 amino acids. For the CDR3, the DNA is TGTGCCAGCAGCCTGCAGGGCAGGGCCTACGAGCAGTACTTC. Its protein is CASSLQGRAYEQYF.

This clone was seen once. CDR3 loop: CASSKVGRPQHF. The DNA for the CDR3 is TGTGCCAGCAGTAAGGTGGGGCGGCCCCAGCATTTT. This chain connects TRBV28 to TRBJ1-5; TRBD1 might be the D (5 bases). The CDR3 is made up of 12 amino acids. Germline V gene data show CDR1 as MDHEN and CDR2 as SYDVKM. V lost 5 bases, J lost 9 bases, and 11 bases lay in between.

V gene TRBV4-2 combines with J gene TRBJ1-6; 8 bases align to TRBD1. CDR1 is LGHNA and CDR2 is YNFKEQ in the germline V gene. The length of the CDR3 is 21 residues. The ends lost 0 bases at V and 0 bases at J; junction bases unmatched: 13. This CDR3 reads CASSQERTGTGVGSYNSPLHF. DNA of the CDR3: TGTGCCAGCAGCCAAGAAAGGACAGGGACCGGGGTTGGCTCCTATAATTCACCCCTCCACTTT.

The chain combines TRBV10-3 with TRBJ2-1; D gene unclear. The germline CDR1 and CDR2 sequences are ENHRY and SYGVKD. This CDR3 comprises 11 residues. Deletions cut 5 bases from V and 7 bases from J, with 6 bases between. The CDR3 DNA sequence: TGTGCCATCAGTTCAGCGAATGAGCAGTTCTTC. Residues: CAISSANEQFF.

V gene TRBV7-8 combines with J gene TRBJ1-2, with unresolved D. Between the trimmed V and J ends, which lost 1 base and 5 bases, there was a span of 8 bases. Germline-derived CDR1 and CDR2 are SGHVS and FQNEAQ. CDR3 length equals 13 residues. CDR3 nucleotide sequence: TGTGCCAGCAGCTTAGAGGCCGGTTATGGCTACACCTTC. This gives the protein CASSLEAGYGYTF.

The chain links TRBV10-2 to TRBJ2-7; 8 bases are shared with TRBD1. Germline V gene sequence: CDR1 WSHSY, CDR2 SAAADI. This CDR3 is 11 amino acids long. Germline trimming cut 10 bases from V and 7 bases from J; bases unmatched to any gene: 6. As DNA, the CDR3 is TGCGCCACCTACAGGGGGAGGGAGCAGTACTTC. Protein: CATYRGREQYF.

The table lists this clone with a count of one. The V call is TRBV7-3, the J call TRBJ1-6; tentatively, D is TRBD1 (5 bases). Trimming took 4 bases from V and 7 from J, leaving 8 bases between them. The length of the CDR3 is 13 residues. The germline CDR1 and CDR2 sequences are SGHTA and FQGTGA. The CDR3 nucleotides read TGTGCCAGCAGCTCCACAGGAAATTCACCCCTCCACTTT. Translated: CASSSTGNSPLHF.

This clone showed up just a few times. CDR3 DNA: TGCAGCGTTGAAGTGAGCCGGTCCCCTTATGGCTACACCTTC. Translation gives CSVEVSRSPYGYTF. V and J are TRBV29-1 and TRBJ1-2; D call uncertain. The V gene lost 1 base and the J gene lost 5 bases, with 14 bases spanning the gap. CDR3 length: 14 amino acids. CDR1 and CDR2 (germline): SQVTM, ANQGSEA.

The chain recombines TRBV6-5 with TRBJ1-2; TRBD1 agrees at 8 bases. The CDR3 runs 13 residues. The V gene end was trimmed by 8 bases and the J gene end by 1 base; junction bases not matched to a gene: 3. Germline lookup yields CDR1 MNHEY and CDR2 SVGAGI. The CDR3, as DNA: TGTGCCAGCGCCGACAGGGGTAACTATGGCTACACCTTC. It is translated as CASADRGNYGYTF.

This clone has just a few counts. The chain joins TRBV9 to TRBJ2-1, with 9 bases aligning to TRBD2. V shed 3 bases and J 0 bases; nucleotides not matched to a gene: 10. CDR3 length equals 18 residues. The germline V gene has CDR1 SGDLS and CDR2 YYNGEE. The CDR3 DNA reads TGTGCCAGCAGCGAACAGGGACTAGCCGGAAGCTCCTACAATGAGCAGTTCTTC. Protein: CASSEQGLAGSSYNEQFF. The complete variable domain, with remaining parts taken from reference TRBV9 and TRBJ2-1, reads DSGVTQTPKHLITATGQRVTLRCSPRSGDLSVYWYQQSLDQGLQFLIQYYNGEERAKGNILERFSAQQFPDLHSELNLSSLELGDSALYFCASSEQGLAGSSYNEQFFGPGTRLTVL.

The gene calls are TRBV4-1 and TRBJ2-7; possibly TRBD1 for D (6 bases). Germline V CDR1 and CDR2: MGHRA, YSYEKL. Trimming removed 3 bases at V and 3 bases at J, with 18 bases between. This CDR3 contains 16 residues. CDR3 protein: CASSQARQDARYEQYF. The CDR3 DNA sequence: TGCGCCAGCAGCCAGGCCCGACAGGATGCCCGCTACGAGCAGTACTTC.

The V and J genes are TRBV19 and TRBJ2-7, with D perhaps TRBD2 (6 bases). V was shortened by 7 bases and J by 7 bases, with 17 bases between the two germline ends. This CDR3 contains 13 residues. Germline V gene data show CDR1 as LNHDA and CDR2 as SQIVND (reference sequence). The CDR3 nucleotides read TGTGCCAGTAAGGGGACGGGAGTAGGGGAGCAGTACTTC. This encodes CASKGTGVGEQYF.

The chain employs TRBV19 and TRBJ1-1; D is uncertain. CDR1 LNHDA and CDR2 SQIVND come from the germline V gene (reference sequence). Trimming took 3 bases from V and 1 from J, leaving 9 bases between them. The length of the CDR3 is 14 residues. CDR3 region: CASSIGRENTEAFF. As DNA, the CDR3 is TGTGCCAGTAGTATTGGGCGGGAGAACACTGAAGCTTTCTTT.

This clone was counted only a few times. The V and J genes are TRBV10-1 and TRBJ1-5; unclear D gene. V was shortened by 2 bases and J by 0 bases, with 8 bases between the two germline ends. CDR3 size: 15 residues. Germline V gives CDR1 WNHNN, CDR2 SYGVQD (reference sequence). CDR3 coding DNA: TGCGCCAGCAGTGAGACAGTTTATAGCAATCAGCCCCAGCATTTT. It codes for CASSETVYSNQPQHF.